The 9 T cell receptor beta chains given below trace back to one sample, sequenced in a study of shared T cell receptors in the human thymus. Clones were read by immunoSEQ multiplex PCR, and TCRdb kept only the in-frame ones, dropping some. The sample carries about 660,000 clones, approximately 87% recorded once. A further study also used this sample, focusing on human thymus T cells.

Input material: thymocytes. Receptor source: a boy under two years old with a congenital heart defect.

The chain combines TRBV5-5 with TRBJ2-7; 8 nucleotides align to TRBD2. The J segment lost 2 bases and the V segment lost 3 bases, leaving 19 bases of the junction unmatched. The CDR3 runs to 19 residues. CDR1 and CDR2 from the germline V gene are SGHKS and YYEKEE (reference sequence). The chain's CDR3 is CASSSPWSGGSKRTYEQYF. Here the CDR3 DNA reads TGTGCCAGCAGCTCCCCGTGGAGCGGGGGTTCAAAGAGGACCTACGAGCAGTACTTC.

The chain links TRBV25-1 to TRBJ2-1; 10 positions match TRBD1. The CDR3 runs to 15 residues. V shed 5 bases and J 8 bases; nucleotides not matched to a gene: 9. Germline CDR1 reads MGHDK; CDR2 reads SYGVNS. DNA for the CDR3: TGTGCCAGCAGTCATTGGACAGGGGGTATCGATGAGCAGTTCTTC. Encoded protein: CASSHWTGGIDEQFF.

With regard to this clone: One end of the junction fails to match germline, which may point to a read error. The rearrangement joins TRBV7-9 to TRBJ2-4, with D perhaps matching TRBD2 (7 bases). Germline lookup yields CDR1 SEHNR and CDR2 FQNEAQ (reference sequence). This CDR3 has 17 amino acids. The CDR3 DNA reads TGTGCCAGCAGCCCCGCTCGATATGGGGGGGCCAAAAACAATCAGTACTTC. Translation: CASSPARYGGAKNNQYF.

J is TRBJ2-7 and V is TRBV7-8, with D possibly being TRBD2 (6 bases). Looked up from germline, CDR1 is SGHVS and CDR2 is FQNEAQ. The ends were cut back, 0 bases at V and 3 bases at J, with 12 bases in the middle. The CDR3 consists of 15 residues. CDR3 sequence reads: CASSLAAGGRYEQYF. CDR3 nucleotides: TGTGCCAGCAGCTTAGCGGCCGGGGGACGCTACGAGCAGTACTTC.

The gene calls are TRBV12-5 and TRBJ1-5, with D tentatively TRBD1 (5 bases). V was trimmed by 6 bases and J by 0 bases, leaving 12 bases between them. The CDR3 covers 15 residues. The V gene's germline CDR1 is LGHNT and CDR2 FRNRAP. The CDR3 nucleotides read TGTGCTAGTGGCTCGCAGGGATATAGCAATCAGCCCCAGCATTTT. This translates into CASGSQGYSNQPQHF.

V is TRBV6-6 and J is TRBJ1-4; the D is unclear. Trimming shortened V by 2 bases and J by 3 bases, and 10 bases separated the two germline ends. Germline CDR1 and CDR2: MNHNY and SVGAGI (reference sequence). The CDR3 loop spans 15 amino acids. The CDR3: CASSYREGSNEKLFF. CDR3 coding DNA: TGTGCCAGCAGTTACAGGGAGGGTTCTAATGAAAAACTGTTTTTT.

The rearrangement links TRBV5-5 to TRBJ1-5; D uncertain. Trimming shortened V by 4 bases and J by 5 bases, and 13 bases separated the two germline ends. There are 14 residues in the CDR3. The V gene's germline CDR1 is SGHKS and CDR2 YYEKEE (reference sequence). CDR3 loop: CASSPAGFDQPQHF. The CDR3 region has the DNA TGTGCCAGCAGCCCGGCCGGGTTTGATCAGCCCCAGCATTTT.

V and J are TRBV4-1 and TRBJ2-1; 13 nucleotides agree with TRBD2. The CDR3 spans 16 residues. The J segment lost 9 bases and the V segment lost 4 bases, leaving 9 bases of the junction unmatched. Germline CDR1 MGHRA, CDR2 YSYEKL. CDR3 sequence (DNA): TGCGCCAGCAGCCTCCAGACTAGCGGGAGGCCGGTTGAGCAGTTCTTC. Translation: CASSLQTSGRPVEQFF.

V is TRBV27 and J is TRBJ1-1; D gene ambiguous. Germline CDR1 MNHEY, CDR2 SMNVEV (reference sequence). This CDR3 is built from 16 residues. V lost 5 bases and J 3 bases, leaving 19 bases between the germline ends. The CDR3 sequence is CASSRWVVESDTEAFF. CDR3 bases: TGTGCCAGCAGTCGGTGGGTAGTGGAGAGCGACACTGAAGCTTTCTTT.